This T cell receptor (beta chain) was profiled in a study of identifying expanded T cells in peripheral blood. Study-level findings and limits: Clone count variance between roughly 2-week samples rose with total template count.

In the case of this clone: The antigen remains undetermined.

The assay was immunoSEQ multiplex PCR, and TCRdb's table has in-frame clones only and misses some. Of 60,000 to 70,000 clones in the sample, around 81% were seen once. The CDR3 length is 14 residues. The junction had 11 bases not matched to a gene; V was cut back by 5 bases and J by 8 bases. The germline V gene encodes CDR1 LGHNT and CDR2 FRNRAP. This chain links TRBV12-5 with TRBJ1-1; 7 bases are a match to TRBD1. The clonotype comes from a person aged 18-70 years in good health. The sample comprised blood. CDR3 in DNA: TGTGCTAGTGGTGGGACAGTTCTTGTGGCCGAAGCTTTCTTT. Amino acids: CASGGTVLVAEAFF.